This T cell receptor (beta chain) was sequenced during a study of regulatory T cells in long-lasting Graves disease. In this sample, this clonotype turned up many times. Construction of the TCR beta libraries employed iRepertoire HTBI primers in conjunction with Arm-PCR of CDR3 regions. TCRdb re-called the multiplex PCR reads through MiXCR, storing one row per CDR3 protein. The repertoire has 500,000 or so distinct CDR3 sequences, 15% to 20% of them found once; the top ten carry more than 10%. The CDR3 extends over 11 amino acids. The germline gives CDR1 PRHDT, CDR2 FYEKMQ (reference sequence). V lost 4 bases and J lost 8, with 6 bases in between. The time point was: newly diagnosed GD, antithyroid drugs for less than 3 months. The TCR library used RNA extracted from PBMCs. Patients came through an endocrinology department, and that department was in Xi'an, China. This same sample was also taken into another study, of T cells in Graves' hyperthyroidism and ophthalmopathy. This second study says: The TCR CDR3 first-round RT-PCR relied on the HTBI primer set. Blood also carried most thyroid clonotypes expanded above 0.001.

This TCR derives from a man aged 40-49 years with Graves disease. The chain has TRBV13 and TRBJ2-1; D gene uncertain. The source material was peripheral blood mononuclear cells (PBMCs), sampled at new diagnosis, from a patient treated with antithyroid drugs. The CDR3 loop reads CASSSLDEQFF. The DNA for the CDR3 is TGTGCCAGCAGCTCCTTAGATGAGCAGTTCTTC.